This T cell receptor beta chain was obtained from a study of shared clonotypes between healthy human individuals. Overall study results and limits: Represented genetic and exposure-history diversity was restricted by having few donors.

Details on this clone: No antigen is known for it.

PCR replicates from unsorted PBMC used approximately 0.3 ug DNA, and this amount was roughly 32,000 T cell genomes. Clones were read by immunoSEQ multiplex PCR, and TCRdb kept only the in-frame ones, dropping some. In the table there are about 460,000 clones, roughly 80% of which are singletons. The receptor was isolated from a woman aged 40 to 49 in good health. Some clones in this sample may be carry-over from other donors' samples. Sequencing used PBMCs.

The CDR3 DNA reads TGTGCCAGTAGCCCCTCCGAGGGACGCTACGAGCAGTACTTC. This codes for CASSPSEGRYEQYF. The chain has TRBV19 and TRBJ2-7; D is possibly TRBD1 or TRBD2 (5 bases each). V was trimmed by 6 bases and J by 3 bases, leaving 15 bases between them. CDR1 is LNHDA and CDR2 is SQIVND in the germline V gene (reference sequence). CDR3 size: 14 residues.